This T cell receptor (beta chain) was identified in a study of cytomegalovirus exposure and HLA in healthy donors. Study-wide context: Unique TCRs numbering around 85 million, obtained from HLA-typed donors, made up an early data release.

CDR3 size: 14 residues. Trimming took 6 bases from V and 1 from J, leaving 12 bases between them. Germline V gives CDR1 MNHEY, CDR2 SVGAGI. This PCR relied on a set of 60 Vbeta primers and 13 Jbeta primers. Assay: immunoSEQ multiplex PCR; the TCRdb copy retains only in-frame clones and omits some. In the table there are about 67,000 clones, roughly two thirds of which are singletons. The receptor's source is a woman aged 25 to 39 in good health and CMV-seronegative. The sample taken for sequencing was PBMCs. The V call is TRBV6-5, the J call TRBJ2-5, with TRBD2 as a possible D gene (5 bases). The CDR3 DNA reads TGTGCCAGCAGCGCAGTCGGACTCCAAGAGACCCAGTACTTC. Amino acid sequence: CASSAVGLQETQYF.